The clone carrying this TCR beta chain was recorded a few times. The antigen remains unidentified. Each diagnosis drew on symptoms, thyroxine, TRAb, thyroid ultrasound and orbital computed tomography findings. PBMCs were sourced from over 8.5 ml fresh peripheral blood. The source material, RNA transcripts, was used to amplify TCR beta CDR3 regions. The HTBI primer set was used in a first-round RT-PCR of the TCR CDR3. MiXCR was run by TCRdb on the multiplex PCR reads, yielding one entry per CDR3 protein. The sample lists some 500,000 distinct CDR3 sequences, about 15% occurring once. The CDR3 runs 15 residues. V lost 6 bases to trimming and J lost 0 bases, with 15 bases between them. The V gene's germline CDR1 is LNHDA and CDR2 SQIVND (reference sequence). The sample belongs to a study of T cells in Graves' hyperthyroidism and ophthalmopathy. General observations from the study: Researchers found most expanded thyroid clonotypes above 0.001 in blood as well. Separating ophthalmopathy from stable hyperthyroidism was achieved by a 13 V-J model.

This chain uses TRBV19 with TRBJ2-7, with a tentative D call TRBD1 (5 bases). The sequencing input was blood. This receptor was taken from a woman under 30 with Graves' hyperthyroidism. The CDR3 bases are TGTGCCAGTAGGACCACTCATCAGGGCTCCTACGAGCAGTACTTC. Its translation is CASRTTHQGSYEQYF.